These 9 T cell receptor beta chains share one sample of origin, sequenced in a study of blood T cell repertoires in COVID-19. Libraries were prepared by immunoSEQ multiplex PCR; TCRdb keeps only in-frame clonotypes and omits some of them. The data contain over 350,000 clones, about 89% of them seen just once; the ten biggest clones take up about 4.3%. The material sequenced was peripheral blood. Every receptor here comes from a woman in her 30s with acute or convalescent COVID-19.

The chain uses TRBV7-9 and TRBJ2-7; 7 bases align to TRBD1. The CDR3 is 16 residues long. Germline values: CDR1 SEHNR, CDR2 FQNEAQ (reference sequence). The V segment lost 5 bases and the J segment 1 base; nucleotides outside the gene matches: 11. The CDR3 region is CASSLVKGAKSYEQYF. The CDR3 nucleotides are TGTGCCAGCAGCCTAGTTAAGGGGGCTAAATCCTACGAGCAGTACTTC. Full variable domain (rest looked up from reference TRBV7-9 and TRBJ2-7): DTGVSQNPRHKITKRGQNVTFRCDPISEHNRLYWYRQTLGQGPEFLTYFQNEAQLEKSRLLSDRFSAERPKGSFSTLEIQRTEQGDSAMYLCASSLVKGAKSYEQYFGPGTRLTVT.

The chain uses TRBV5-5 and TRBJ2-5; 8 bases fit TRBD2. The CDR3 spans 14 residues. Germline V lookup: CDR1 SGHKS, CDR2 YYEKEE (reference sequence). V shed 7 bases and J 6 bases; nucleotides not matched to a gene: 11. CDR3 amino acids: CASEVPGGHQTQYF. DNA for the CDR3: TGTGCCAGCGAAGTTCCGGGGGGGCACCAGACCCAGTACTTC.

This chain joins TRBV19 and TRBJ2-7; no firm D call. The germline CDR1 and CDR2 sequences are LNHDA and SQIVND (reference sequence). The CDR3 consists of 14 residues. Trimming cost V 5 bases and J 0 bases, with 11 bases left between them. CDR3 residues: CASSGTETSYEQYF. DNA of the CDR3: TGTGCCAGTAGTGGTACAGAGACCTCCTACGAGCAGTACTTC.

The genes are TRBV19 and TRBJ2-7; TRBD1 matches at 9 bases. Germline V gene lookup returns CDR1 LNHDA and CDR2 SQIVND (reference sequence). V lost 6 bases, J lost 3 bases, and 6 bases stayed unmatched. This CDR3 contains 14 residues. The CDR3 DNA reads TGTGCCAGTAGCACGACAGGGGGTGACTACGAGCAGTACTTC. Protein product: CASSTTGGDYEQYF.

CDR3 DNA: TGCGCCAGCAGTGAGCGTTCCGTTCAGAGGAACACCATATATTTT. Translated, it gives CASSERSVQRNTIYF. The chain recombines TRBV10-2 with TRBJ1-3, with D hard to call. In germline, CDR1 is WSHSY, CDR2 SAAADI. The CDR3 has 15 amino acids. Trimming took off 2 bases at V and 7 bases at J, with 15 bases between the two ends.

This sequence joins TRBV19 and TRBJ2-3; D unresolved. Germline assignment: CDR1 LNHDA and CDR2 SQIVND (reference sequence). This CDR3 region has 15 residues. Deletions cut 3 bases from V and 0 bases from J, with 10 bases between. In DNA form, the CDR3 reads TGTGCCAGTAGTATTGAGGTTTCTAGCACAGATACGCAGTATTTT. Protein: CASSIEVSSTDTQYF.

The chain has TRBV6-4 and TRBJ1-5; D is perhaps TRBD1 (6 bases). Germline V CDR1 and CDR2: MRHNA, SNTAGT. V lost 6 bases to trimming and J lost 4 bases, with 16 bases between them. CDR3 length: 15 amino acids. DNA of the CDR3: TGTGCCAGCAGAACCCGGGACAACGAAAATCAGCCCCAGCATTTT. This gives the protein CASRTRDNENQPQHF.

The chain recombines TRBV12-3 or TRBV12-4 with TRBJ1-6; tentative D call: TRBD1 (5 bases). The V gene lost 6 bases and the J gene lost 7 bases, with 10 bases spanning the gap. The CDR3 totals 13 residues. Here the CDR3 reads CASSSRANSPLHF. The CDR3, as DNA: TGTGCCAGCAGCAGCAGGGCCAATTCACCCCTCCACTTT.

The chain combines TRBV7-9 with TRBJ1-6; D remains ambiguous. The CDR3 runs to 15 residues. The V end lost 6 bases, the J end lost 5 bases, and 14 bases lay between the germline ends. Germline values: CDR1 SEHNR, CDR2 FQNEAQ (reference sequence). This CDR3 is CASSQKERDNSPLHF. CDR3 in DNA: TGTGCCAGCAGTCAAAAGGAGCGGGATAATTCACCCCTCCACTTT.